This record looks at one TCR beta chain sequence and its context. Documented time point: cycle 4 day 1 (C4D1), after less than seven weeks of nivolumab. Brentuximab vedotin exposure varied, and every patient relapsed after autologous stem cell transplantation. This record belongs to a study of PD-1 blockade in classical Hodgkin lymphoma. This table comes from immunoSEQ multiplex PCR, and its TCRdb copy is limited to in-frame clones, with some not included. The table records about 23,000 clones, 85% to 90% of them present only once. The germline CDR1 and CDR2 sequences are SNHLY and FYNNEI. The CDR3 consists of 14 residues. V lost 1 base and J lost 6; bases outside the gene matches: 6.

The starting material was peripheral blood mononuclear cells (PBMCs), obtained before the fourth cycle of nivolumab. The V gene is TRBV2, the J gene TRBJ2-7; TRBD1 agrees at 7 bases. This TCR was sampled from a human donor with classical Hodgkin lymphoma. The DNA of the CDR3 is TGTGCCAGCAGTGAAGAACAGGGGTTAGCCGAGCAGTACTTC. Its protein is CASSEEQGLAEQYF.